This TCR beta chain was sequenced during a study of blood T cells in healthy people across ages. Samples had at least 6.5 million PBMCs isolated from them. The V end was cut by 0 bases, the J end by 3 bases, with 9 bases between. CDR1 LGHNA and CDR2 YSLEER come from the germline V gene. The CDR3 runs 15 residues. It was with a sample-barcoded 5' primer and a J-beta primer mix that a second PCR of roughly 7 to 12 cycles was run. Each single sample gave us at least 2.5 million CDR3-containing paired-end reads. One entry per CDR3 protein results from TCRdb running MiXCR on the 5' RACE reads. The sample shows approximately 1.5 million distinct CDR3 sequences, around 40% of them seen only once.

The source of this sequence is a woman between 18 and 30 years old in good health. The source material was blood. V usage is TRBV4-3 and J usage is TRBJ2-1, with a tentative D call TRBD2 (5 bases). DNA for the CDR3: TGCGCCAGCAGCCAAGATTCTGACTACTACAATGAGCAGTTCTTC. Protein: CASSQDSDYYNEQFF.